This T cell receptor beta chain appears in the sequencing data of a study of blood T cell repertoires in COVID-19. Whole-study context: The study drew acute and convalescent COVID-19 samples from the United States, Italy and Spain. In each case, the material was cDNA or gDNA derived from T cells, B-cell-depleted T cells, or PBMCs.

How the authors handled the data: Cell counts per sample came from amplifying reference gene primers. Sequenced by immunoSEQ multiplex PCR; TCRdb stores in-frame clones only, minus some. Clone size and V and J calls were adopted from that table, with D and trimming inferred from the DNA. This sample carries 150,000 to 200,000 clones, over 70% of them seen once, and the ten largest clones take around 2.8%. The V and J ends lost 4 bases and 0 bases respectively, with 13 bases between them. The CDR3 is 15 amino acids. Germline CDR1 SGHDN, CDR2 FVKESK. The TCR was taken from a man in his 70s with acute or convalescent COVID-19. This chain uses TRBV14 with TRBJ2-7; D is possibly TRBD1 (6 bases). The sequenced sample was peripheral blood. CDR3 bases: TGTGCCAGCAGCCCTACCACGACAGGCTCCTACGAGCAGTACTTC. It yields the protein CASSPTTTGSYEQYF.